The next 25 T cell receptor beta chains were all read from a single sample in a study of blood T cells in healthy people across ages. Primed by a sample-barcoded 5' primer and a J-beta primer mix, a second PCR proceeded for about 6 to 12 cycles. TCRdb recomputed calls from the 5' RACE reads with MiXCR, one row per CDR3 protein. The sample yields under 2 million distinct CDR3 sequences, around 35% seen once. Sequenced input: blood. These receptors came from a woman aged 25 to 39 in good health.

The chain recombines TRBV27 with TRBJ1-6; D not certain. CDR3 size: 16 residues. The V end was cut by 3 bases, the J end by 9 bases, with 18 bases between. CDR1 and CDR2 from the germline V gene are MNHEY and SMNVEV (reference sequence). The CDR3 DNA reads TGTGCCAGCAGTTTCATGGTAGGAGGTTTGGGTTCACCCCTCCACTTT. Translating it yields CASSFMVGGLGSPLHF.

The chain recombines TRBV7-3 with TRBJ2-1, with D unclear. Germline V CDR1 and CDR2: SGHTA, FQGTGA. Trimming left V 5 bases short and J 7 bases short, with 21 bases between. The CDR3 spans 16 residues. The chain's CDR3 is CASSPARTALRNEQFF. The CDR3 DNA reads as TGTGCCAGCAGCCCCGCCCGGACCGCTCTGAGGAATGAGCAGTTCTTC.

This clonotype has just a few counts. The chain employs TRBV7-9 and TRBJ2-7; weak D call: TRBD2 (5 bases). V was cut by 2 bases and J by 3 bases, with 11 bases left in between. The CDR3 is 14 amino acids. Germline assignment: CDR1 SEHNR and CDR2 FQNEAQ (reference sequence). The CDR3 DNA reads as TGTGCCAGCAGCTTATTCTTGGGAGACTACGAGCAGTACTTC. Amino acids: CASSLFLGDYEQYF.

This clonotype was counted at least ten times. V gene TRBV7-6 combines with J gene TRBJ2-3; D is unresolved. With 3 bases removed from V and 2 bases from J, the gap between germline ends came to 12 bases. CDR3 size: 15 residues. Per germline, CDR1 SGHVS and CDR2 FNYEAQ. DNA of the CDR3: TGTGCCAGCAGCTTTCAGGCCAGTGTCACAGATACGCAGTATTTT. This codes for CASSFQASVTDTQYF. Supplemented by reference TRBV7-6 and TRBJ2-3, the full variable domain reads GAGVSQSPRYKVTKRGQDVALRCDPISGHVSLYWYRQALGQGPEFLTYFNYEAQQDKSGLPNDRFSAERPEGSISTLTIQRTEQRDSAMYRCASSFQASVTDTQYFGPGTRLTVL.

This clonotype was detected only a few times. V usage is TRBV5-1 and J usage is TRBJ2-3; 7 nucleotides line up with TRBD2. Germline CDR1 is SGHRS and CDR2 is YFSETQ. The V and J ends lost 3 bases and 1 base, in that order; junction bases with no gene match: 17. The CDR3 is made up of 19 amino acids. The CDR3 region has the DNA TGCGCCAGCAGCTCAGGATTGGACCTCGAGCGGGGCCGCACAGATACGCAGTATTTT. Translated: CASSSGLDLERGRTDTQYF.

The chain uses TRBV5-5 and TRBJ2-1, with a possible D match to TRBD2 (5 bases). CDR1 is SGHKS and CDR2 is YYEKEE in the germline V gene (reference sequence). The CDR3 is 14 amino acids. Trimming removed 3 bases at V and 4 bases at J, with 11 bases between. CDR3 region: CASSSTLAYNEQFF. In DNA, the CDR3 is TGTGCCAGCAGCTCTACGCTAGCTTACAATGAGCAGTTCTTC.

V is TRBV4-1 and J is TRBJ2-7; possible D gene TRBD1, 5 bases. The length of the CDR3 is 13 residues. Germline values: CDR1 MGHRA, CDR2 YSYEKL. V shed 6 bases and J shed 3 bases, with 12 bases lying between them. DNA of the CDR3: TGCGCCAGCAGGGGGCCATTAAGCTACGAGCAGTACTTC. Translating gives CASRGPLSYEQYF.

The chain employs TRBV12-5 and TRBJ2-7; D call uncertain. This CDR3 is built from 13 residues. Germline assignment: CDR1 LGHNT and CDR2 FRNRAP. Between the trimmed V and J ends, which lost 4 bases and 5 bases, there was a span of 12 bases. CDR3 coding DNA: TGTGCTAGTGGTTCGTACAATTCGGACGAGCAGTACTTC. Residues: CASGSYNSDEQYF.

The chain joins TRBV10-3 to TRBJ2-1; D perhaps matches TRBD1 (6 bases). V was clipped by 6 bases and J by 4 bases, with 10 bases between them. CDR3 length equals 13 residues. Germline CDR1 ENHRY, CDR2 SYGVKD. This CDR3 is CAIRRQEYNEQFF. CDR3 nucleotide sequence: TGTGCCATCAGGAGACAGGAATACAATGAGCAGTTCTTC.

V usage is TRBV20-1 and J usage is TRBJ2-7; 9 positions match TRBD2. The CDR3 is 16 residues long. V dropped 4 bases and J dropped 3; count of bases not matched to a gene: 13. Looked up from germline, CDR1 is DFQATT and CDR2 is SNEGSKA (reference sequence). Here the CDR3 reads CSATPMVSSGNYEQYF. In nucleotides, the CDR3 is TGCAGTGCTACCCCCATGGTCTCTAGCGGGAACTACGAGCAGTACTTC.

This clonotype was detected ten times or more. This chain joins TRBV2 and TRBJ2-3, with no clear D. Trimming removed 5 bases at V and 0 bases at J, with 15 bases between. The CDR3 has 16 amino acids. Germline V gene lookup returns CDR1 SNHLY and CDR2 FYNNEI. The CDR3 loop reads CASSSLRESSTDTQYF. In nucleotides, the CDR3 is TGTGCCAGCAGTTCCCTCCGCGAGTCTAGCACAGATACGCAGTATTTT.

This chain uses TRBV4-1 with TRBJ2-7; weak D call: TRBD2 (5 bases). V was trimmed by 0 bases and J by 6 bases, leaving 9 bases between them. This CDR3 is built from 13 residues. Germline V lookup: CDR1 MGHRA, CDR2 YSYEKL. CDR3: CASSQDPRAEQYF. Written as DNA, the CDR3 is TGCGCCAGCAGCCAAGATCCGCGGGCCGAGCAGTACTTC.

The rearrangement uses TRBV30 and TRBJ1-6; D is uncertain. Germline V gene sequence: CDR1 GTSNPN, CDR2 SVGIG (reference sequence). This CDR3 has 12 residues. V was clipped by 3 bases and J by 7 bases, with 7 bases between them. CDR3 sequence (DNA): TGTGCCTGGAGCGCCCGGAATTCACCCCTCCACTTT. Translation gives CAWSARNSPLHF.

CDR3 sequence reads: CSTTRRSGTYEQYF. The CDR3 DNA follows: TGCAGTACTACTCGGCGGAGTGGTACCTACGAGCAGTACTTC. V is TRBV20-1 and J is TRBJ2-7; D is uncertain. CDR3 size: 14 residues. With 8 bases removed from V and 2 bases from J, the gap between germline ends came to 19 bases. Germline-derived CDR1 and CDR2 are DFQATT and SNEGSKA (reference sequence).

The CDR3 loop reads CAWSNRYGRYTF. In DNA form, the CDR3 reads TGTGCCTGGAGTAACAGATATGGTCGCTACACCTTC. The chain carries TRBV30 and TRBJ1-2; D call uncertain. The CDR3 is made up of 12 amino acids. V shed 2 bases and J shed 9 bases, with 13 bases lying between them. Germline lookup yields CDR1 GTSNPN and CDR2 SVGIG (reference sequence).

The chain recombines TRBV20-1 with TRBJ2-1; no clear D gene. The length of the CDR3 is 10 residues. Trimming cost V 5 bases and J 10 bases, with 9 bases left between them. Looked up from germline, CDR1 is DFQATT and CDR2 is SNEGSKA (reference sequence). The CDR3 region is CSARVAEQFF. The CDR3 coding sequence is TGCAGTGCTCGCGTAGCAGAGCAGTTCTTC.

This sequence joins TRBV19 and TRBJ2-1; 10 bases fit TRBD1. Trimming removed 7 bases from V and 1 base from J; junction bases left unmatched: 7. The V gene's germline CDR1 is LNHDA and CDR2 SQIVND (reference sequence). The CDR3 spans 16 residues. This CDR3 is CASTPGQGVSYNEQFF. CDR3 bases: TGTGCCAGTACCCCCGGACAGGGGGTTTCCTACAATGAGCAGTTCTTC.

The rearrangement joins TRBV20-1 to TRBJ2-5; D not resolved. CDR1 DFQATT and CDR2 SNEGSKA come from the germline V gene (reference sequence). With 0 bases removed from V and 3 bases from J, the gap between germline ends came to 11 bases. This CDR3 comprises 14 residues. This chain's CDR3 is CSARDAARKETQYF. CDR3 nucleotides: TGCAGTGCTAGAGATGCGGCTAGAAAAGAGACCCAGTACTTC.

This clonotype has a count of ten or more. J is TRBJ1-1 and V is TRBV9; no definite D call. The CDR3 is 13 amino acids. Germline V gene data show CDR1 as SGDLS and CDR2 as YYNGEE. V was clipped by 0 bases and J by 1 base, with 4 bases between them. For the CDR3, the DNA is TGTGCCAGCAGCGTAGCCGGGAACACTGAAGCTTTCTTT. Protein sequence: CASSVAGNTEAFF.

Regarding this clonotype: The junction does not match germline at one end; this may be a read error. V is TRBV20-1 and J is TRBJ2-5; possible D gene TRBD2, 6 bases. This CDR3 spans 13 amino acids. The germline CDR1 and CDR2 sequences are DFQATT and SNEGSKA (reference sequence). The CDR3 reads CGAIGGTRETQYF. DNA for the CDR3: TGCGGTGCTATTGGCGGGACGCGGGAGACCCAGTACTTC.

V usage is TRBV2 and J usage is TRBJ2-7; D not resolved. Trimming took off 8 bases at V and 0 bases at J, with 11 bases between the two ends. The CDR3 extends over 13 amino acids. Looked up from germline, CDR1 is SNHLY and CDR2 is FYNNEI. The chain's CDR3 is CASGDPSSYEQYF. CDR3 nucleotides: TGTGCCAGCGGCGACCCAAGCTCCTACGAGCAGTACTTC. The full variable domain, with the rest looked up from reference TRBV2 and TRBJ2-7, is EPEVTQTPSHQVTQMGQEVILRCVPISNHLYFYWYRQILGQKVEFLVSFYNNEISEKSEIFDDQFSVERPDGSNFTLKIRSTKLEDSAMYFCASGDPSSYEQYFGPGTRLTVT.

This clonotype was observed a few times. The rearrangement links TRBV6-1 to TRBJ2-4, with a weak D call TRBD2 (5 bases). TRBJ2-7 matches the DNA end more closely, so the J call is doubtful. CDR3 length equals 14 residues. CDR1 MNHNS and CDR2 SASEGT come from the germline V gene. The CDR3 coding sequence is TGTGCCAGCACTCTTGACGGGGATGGCTACGAGCAGTACTTC. Amino acid sequence: CASTLDGDGYEQYF.

Here the CDR3 DNA reads TGCGCCAGCAGCTTCTCCGGGACACCCGACGGCTACACCTTC. Its translation: CASSFSGTPDGYTF. The gene calls are TRBV5-1 and TRBJ1-2, with D perhaps matching TRBD1 (6 bases). This CDR3 is built from 14 residues. With 2 bases removed from V and 8 bases from J, the gap between germline ends came to 16 bases. Looked up from germline, CDR1 is SGHRS and CDR2 is YFSETQ.

This clonotype was counted only a few times. The chain combines TRBV28 with TRBJ1-6; D not certain. The germline V gene encodes CDR1 MDHEN and CDR2 SYDVKM. The CDR3 consists of 16 residues. The ends were cut back, 1 base at V and 0 bases at J, with 7 bases in the middle. The CDR3 region is CASSLYRDSYNSPLHF. The CDR3 region has the DNA TGTGCCAGCAGTTTATATCGGGACTCCTATAATTCACCCCTCCACTTT.

A few counts support this clonotype. This chain uses TRBV5-1 with TRBJ1-2; a weak D match, TRBD1 (5 bases). This CDR3 spans 16 amino acids. The V end was cut by 5 bases, the J end by 6 bases, with 23 bases between. The germline gives CDR1 SGHRS, CDR2 YFSETQ. The CDR3 nucleotides read TGCGCCAGCAGTCCTGCTTCCCCGGGGCAGGGACATGGCTACACCTTC. Translating gives CASSPASPGQGHGYTF.